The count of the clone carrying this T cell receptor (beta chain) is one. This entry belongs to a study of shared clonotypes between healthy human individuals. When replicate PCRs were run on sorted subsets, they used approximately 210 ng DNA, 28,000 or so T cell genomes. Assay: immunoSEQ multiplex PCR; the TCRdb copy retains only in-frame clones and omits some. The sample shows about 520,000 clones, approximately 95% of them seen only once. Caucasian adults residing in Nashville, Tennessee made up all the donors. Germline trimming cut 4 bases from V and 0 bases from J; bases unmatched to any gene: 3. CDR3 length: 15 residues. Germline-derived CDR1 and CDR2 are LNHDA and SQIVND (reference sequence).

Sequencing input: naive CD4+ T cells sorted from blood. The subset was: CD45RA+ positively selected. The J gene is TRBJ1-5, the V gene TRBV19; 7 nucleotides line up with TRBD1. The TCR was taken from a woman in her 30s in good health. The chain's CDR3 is CASSTGQPSNQPQHF. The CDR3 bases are TGTGCCAGTAGTACGGGACAGCCTAGCAATCAGCCCCAGCATTTT. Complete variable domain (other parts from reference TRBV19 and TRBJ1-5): DGGITQSPKYLFRKEGQNVTLSCEQNLNHDAMYWYRQDPGQGLRLIYYSQIVNDFQKGDIAEGYSVSREKKESFPLTVTSAQKNPTAFYLCASSTGQPSNQPQHFGDGTRLSIL.